This passage covers 23 T cell receptor beta chains from one sample sequenced in a study of shared clonotypes between healthy human individuals. Naive CD8 cells lacked CD45RO and underwent positive selection for CCR7, leaving out terminally differentiated effector memory CD45RA+ cells. Sequencing was performed with immunoSEQ multiplex PCR; in TCRdb, only in-frame clones are kept and a portion is missing. The data hold about 680,000 clones, with 90% to 95% observed a single time. Input material: naive CD8+ T cells sorted from blood. The source is a man aged 30-40 years in good health.

The gene calls are TRBV29-1 and TRBJ2-3; the D gene is possibly TRBD2 (6 bases). CDR3 size: 12 residues. V was cut by 6 bases and J by 2 bases, with 9 bases left in between. Per germline, CDR1 SQVTM and CDR2 ANQGSEA. In DNA, the CDR3 is TGCAGCGTACGGACTATCACAGATACGCAGTATTTT. Its translation is CSVRTITDTQYF.

The chain has TRBV15 and TRBJ2-1; weak D call: TRBD2 (6 bases). The CDR3 contains 13 residues. V was pared by 3 bases and J by 10 bases, with 13 bases between. The V gene's germline CDR1 is LNHNV and CDR2 YYDKDF (reference sequence). CDR3 sequence (DNA): TGTGCCACCAGCAGTGGGCTAGCGAAAGAGCAGTTCTTC. Encoded protein: CATSSGLAKEQFF.

The V call is TRBV9, the J call TRBJ2-3, with 7 bases aligning to TRBD2. From germline, CDR1 is SGDLS and CDR2 YYNGEE. V shed 3 bases and J 2 bases; nucleotides not matched to a gene: 12. The CDR3 has 17 amino acids. The CDR3 region is CASSALPGLPNTDTQYF. DNA for the CDR3: TGTGCCAGCAGCGCATTACCGGGACTACCAAACACAGATACGCAGTATTTT.

The chain uses TRBV28 and TRBJ2-7, with D maybe TRBD2 (6 bases). V was shortened by 2 bases and J by 4 bases, with 15 bases between the two germline ends. CDR1 and CDR2 from the germline V gene are MDHEN and SYDVKM. There are 15 residues in the CDR3. CDR3 DNA sequence: TGTGCCAGCAGTTTAAGGACGGGAGCTCTATACGAGCAGTACTTC. Translation: CASSLRTGALYEQYF. Together with reference TRBV28 and TRBJ2-7, the CDR3 gives the full variable domain: DVKVTQSSRYLVKRTGEKVFLECVQDMDHENMFWYRQDPGLGLRLIYFSYDVKMKEKGDIPEGYSVSREKKERFSLILESASTNQTSMYLCASSLRTGALYEQYFGPGTRLTVT.

The V call is TRBV7-2, the J call TRBJ2-7; D ambiguous. The length of the CDR3 is 16 residues. The germline gives CDR1 SGHTA, CDR2 FQGNSA. Between the trimmed V and J ends, which lost 5 bases and 4 bases, there was a span of 21 bases. CDR3: CASSPMTNRPEYEQYF. In DNA, the CDR3 is TGTGCCAGCAGCCCAATGACGAATAGGCCGGAATACGAGCAGTACTTC.

This chain joins TRBV28 and TRBJ2-1, with 7 nucleotides matching TRBD1. J lost 5 bases, V lost 6 bases, and 16 bases had no gene match. This CDR3 contains 17 residues. Looked up from germline, CDR1 is MDHEN and CDR2 is SYDVKM. The CDR3 bases are TGTGCCAGCAGCAAGGTATCTCTAGGGGGCGTGGACAATGAGCAGTTCTTC. Its protein product is CASSKVSLGGVDNEQFF.

J is TRBJ2-3 and V is TRBV9; 7 bases line up with TRBD1. Losses at the gene ends were 6 bases for V and 2 bases for J; bases not matched to a gene: 9. From germline, CDR1 is SGDLS and CDR2 YYNGEE. This CDR3 contains 15 residues. CDR3 in DNA: TGTGCCAGCAACCGAGGGGGACAGTTCACAGATACGCAGTATTTT. As protein: CASNRGGQFTDTQYF.

This chain uses TRBV11-2 with TRBJ2-1, with D perhaps matching TRBD1 or TRBD2 (5 bases each). This CDR3 is built from 17 residues. The ends were cut back, 0 bases at V and 8 bases at J, with 20 bases in the middle. CDR1 is SGHAT and CDR2 is FQNNGV in the germline V gene. CDR3 sequence reads: CASSLDPGRPVKDEQFF. CDR3 DNA sequence: TGTGCCAGCAGCTTAGACCCGGGACGCCCGGTTAAGGATGAGCAGTTCTTC. The entire variable domain, with the rest obtained from reference TRBV11-2 and TRBJ2-1, is as follows: EAGVAQSPRYKIIEKRQSVAFWCNPISGHATLYWYQQILGQGPKLLIQFQNNGVVDDSQLPKDRFSAERLKGVDSTLKIQPAKLEDSAVYLCASSLDPGRPVKDEQFFGPGTRLTVL.

Turning to this clone: This sample includes further DNA sequences coding for the same CDR3. This rearrangement joins TRBV7-2 to TRBJ2-7, with TRBD2 matching 10 bases. J lost 0 bases, V lost 1 base, and 3 bases had no gene match. Germline V gives CDR1 SGHTA, CDR2 FQGNSA. The CDR3 is 16 residues long. The CDR3 nucleotides read TGTGCCAGCAGCTTAGGGTTAGCGGGGGGCTCCTACGAGCAGTACTTC. It specifies CASSLGLAGGSYEQYF. Drawing the rest from reference TRBV7-2 and TRBJ2-7, the complete variable domain is GAGVSQSPSNKVTEKGKDVELRCDPISGHTALYWYRQSLGQGLEFLIYFQGNSAPDKSGLPSDRFSAERTGGSVSTLTIQRTQQEDSAVYLCASSLGLAGGSYEQYFGPGTRLTVT.

The chain combines TRBV28 with TRBJ2-2, with 7 bases lining up with TRBD2. This CDR3 spans 17 amino acids. V shed 8 bases, J shed 1 base, and the junction held 13 bases outside the gene matches. Looked up from germline, CDR1 is MDHEN and CDR2 is SYDVKM. This CDR3 is CASRERDFGGNTGELFF. CDR3 bases: TGTGCCAGCCGGGAGCGGGACTTTGGCGGGAACACCGGGGAGCTGTTTTTT.

The chain is built from TRBV29-1 and TRBJ2-7, with 7 bases identical to TRBD1. In germline, CDR1 is SQVTM, CDR2 ANQGSEA. Trimming cost V 6 bases and J 6 bases; bases outside gene matches: 8. The CDR3 spans 12 residues. CDR3 amino acids: CSVGRDRGEQYF. CDR3 coding DNA: TGCAGCGTGGGCCGGGACAGAGGCGAGCAGTACTTC.

The V gene is TRBV29-1, the J gene TRBJ2-3; no reliable D call. The CDR3 runs to 11 residues. Trimming left V 1 base short and J 3 bases short, with 2 bases between. CDR1 SQVTM and CDR2 ANQGSEA come from the germline V gene. The CDR3 DNA follows: TGCAGCGTTGAAGTGACAGATACGCAGTATTTT. It codes for CSVEVTDTQYF.

V gene TRBV27 combines with J gene TRBJ1-2; 7 nucleotides match TRBD1. The CDR3 is 16 amino acids. V shed 5 bases, J shed 0 bases, and the junction held 9 bases outside the gene matches. Germline CDR1 is MNHEY and CDR2 is SMNVEV (reference sequence). The CDR3 sequence is CASSPPGQIANYGYTF. As DNA, the CDR3 is TGTGCCAGCAGTCCTCCGGGACAGATAGCTAACTATGGCTACACCTTC.

The chain carries TRBV6-1 and TRBJ2-7, with D uncertain. The CDR3 runs to 14 residues. Germline-derived CDR1 and CDR2 are MNHNS and SASEGT. V was cut by 2 bases and J by 2 bases, with 10 bases left in between. CDR3 coding DNA: TGTGCCAGCAGTGAACGTTGGCCGCCCTACGAGCAGTACTTC. Encoded protein: CASSERWPPYEQYF.

This sequence joins TRBV27 and TRBJ2-3; 11 bases agree with TRBD2. Germline trimming cut 3 bases from V and 6 bases from J; bases unmatched to any gene: 5. Germline values: CDR1 MNHEY, CDR2 SMNVEV (reference sequence). This CDR3 has 15 residues. For the CDR3, the DNA is TGTGCCAGCAGTTTTAAGTCTAGCGGGAGGGATACGCAGTATTTT. This sequence encodes CASSFKSSGRDTQYF.

As concerns this clone: The sample carries other DNA sequences with the same CDR3. This chain connects TRBV5-1 to TRBJ2-1, with a possible D match to TRBD2 (5 bases). Per the germline V gene, CDR1 is SGHRS and CDR2 is YFSETQ. The CDR3 length is 13 residues. Trimming left V 2 bases short and J 6 bases short, with 9 bases between. In DNA, the CDR3 is TGCGCCAGCAGCTTAGGACTTCCCAATGAGCAGTTCTTC. Protein: CASSLGLPNEQFF.

The V gene is TRBV6-1, the J gene TRBJ1-2; D is undetermined. Trimming took 0 bases from V and 4 from J, leaving 15 bases between them. Per germline, CDR1 MNHNS and CDR2 SASEGT. The CDR3 runs to 16 residues. The CDR3 protein is CASSEASPYSPYGYTF. As DNA, the CDR3 is TGTGCCAGCAGTGAAGCATCTCCATATTCCCCCTATGGCTACACCTTC.

This sequence joins TRBV27 and TRBJ2-7; no firm D call. Germline loops: CDR1 MNHEY, CDR2 SMNVEV (reference sequence). The V end was cut by 6 bases, the J end by 7 bases, with 19 bases between. The CDR3 totals 14 residues. CDR3 DNA: TGTGCCAGCAGCCCACCTAGTTTCGGAAGGGAGCAGTACTTC. Protein sequence: CASSPPSFGREQYF.

V usage is TRBV5-4 and J usage is TRBJ2-5; D gene ambiguous. Germline values: CDR1 SGHNT, CDR2 YYREEE (reference sequence). Trimming left V 0 bases short and J 1 base short, with 10 bases between. CDR3 length: 15 residues. CDR3 bases: TGTGCCAGCAGCTTGGACTACCGTGTCCAAGAGACCCAGTACTTC. The encoded protein is CASSLDYRVQETQYF.

The V gene is TRBV7-9, the J gene TRBJ2-7; D may be TRBD2 (6 bases). Germline CDR1 is SEHNR and CDR2 is FQNEAQ (reference sequence). V lost 1 base to trimming and J lost 2 bases, with 12 bases between them. This CDR3 comprises 15 residues. The CDR3 sequence: CASSLGSGPTYEQYF. The CDR3 region has the DNA TGTGCCAGCAGCTTAGGAAGCGGGCCCACCTACGAGCAGTACTTC.

The rearrangement joins TRBV11-2 to TRBJ2-7; D is possibly TRBD1 (5 bases). This CDR3 spans 15 amino acids. Germline-derived CDR1 and CDR2 are SGHAT and FQNNGV. Trimming removed 0 bases from V and 3 bases from J, with 12 bases in between. In nucleotides, the CDR3 is TGTGCCAGCAGCTTAGAGGCAGGGTTAGGCTACGAGCAGTACTTC. This gives the protein CASSLEAGLGYEQYF.

This chain connects TRBV19 to TRBJ2-7, with D possibly TRBD2 on 6 matching bases. V was pared by 0 bases and J by 4 bases, with 13 bases between. This CDR3 region has 15 residues. The germline V gene encodes CDR1 LNHDA and CDR2 SQIVND (reference sequence). CDR3 in DNA: TGTGCCAGTAGTATAGATTCTAGCGCGGGGTACGAGCAGTACTTC. This sequence encodes CASSIDSSAGYEQYF.

This clone was detected once. The V call is TRBV11-2, the J call TRBJ2-7; 12 bases are a match to TRBD2. The length of the CDR3 is 18 residues. V lost 1 base, J lost 4 bases, and 11 bases stayed unmatched. Germline V gives CDR1 SGHAT, CDR2 FQNNGV. CDR3 sequence (DNA): TGTGCCAGCAGCTTAGGACACTCAGCGACTAGCGGGAGTTACGAGCAGTACTTC. The encoded protein is CASSLGHSATSGSYEQYF. The complete variable domain, with remaining parts taken from reference TRBV11-2 and TRBJ2-7, reads EAGVAQSPRYKIIEKRQSVAFWCNPISGHATLYWYQQILGQGPKLLIQFQNNGVVDDSQLPKDRFSAERLKGVDSTLKIQPAKLEDSAVYLCASSLGHSATSGSYEQYFGPGTRLTVT.